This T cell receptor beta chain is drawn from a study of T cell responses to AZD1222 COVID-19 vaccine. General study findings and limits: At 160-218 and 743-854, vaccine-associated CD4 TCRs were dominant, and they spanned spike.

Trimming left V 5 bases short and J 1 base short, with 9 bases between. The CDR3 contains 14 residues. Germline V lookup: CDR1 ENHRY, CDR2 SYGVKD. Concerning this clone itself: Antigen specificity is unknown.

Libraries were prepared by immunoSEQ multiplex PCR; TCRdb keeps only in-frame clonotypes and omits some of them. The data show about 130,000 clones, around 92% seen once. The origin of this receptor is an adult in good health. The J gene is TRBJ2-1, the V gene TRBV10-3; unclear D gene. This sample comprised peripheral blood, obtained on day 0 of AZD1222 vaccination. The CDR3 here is CAISMTSSYNEQFF. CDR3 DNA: TGTGCCATCAGTATGACAAGTTCCTACAATGAGCAGTTCTTC.